This T cell receptor beta chain stems from a study of T-cell memory formation after mild COVID-19. Between the trimmed V and J ends, which lost 4 bases and 0 bases, there was a span of 15 bases. This CDR3 contains 15 residues. Germline V lookup: CDR1 SQVTM, CDR2 ANQGSEA. MiXCR, run by TCRdb on the 5' RACE reads, gives a single entry per CDR3 protein. The sample shows about 130,000 distinct CDR3 sequences, approximately 6.3% of them seen only once. This clonotype was seen only a few times. Sequencing used PBMCs or a T cell subset sorted from them (not recorded which). The chain has TRBV29-1 and TRBJ1-2; tentatively, D is TRBD1 (5 bases). The sequence came from an adult woman who had mild COVID-19 (a few samples of this study predate the infection). Cell type and time point are not known. CDR3 sequence (DNA): TGCAGCGTTGGGGACCCAGGAGCGCCTAACTATGGCTACACCTTC. Translated: CSVGDPGAPNYGYTF.